The 15 T cell receptor beta chains below all came from one sample that was sequenced in a study of beta chain features in type 1 diabetes. Study-level points and caveats: Shorter TCRB CDR3s, moderately but significantly so, marked every one of the four CD4+ subsets in Type 1 diabetes patients.

Their cognate antigens are unknown. Reverse transcription of all isolated RNA meant that expressed TCRB transcripts were sequenced. Repertoires were generated with immunoSEQ multiplex PCR, while TCRdb's copy carries only in-frame clones and drops some. This sample carries hundreds of thousands of clones, around an eighth of them seen once, and the ten largest clones take around 0.04%. Specimen: naive CD4+ T cells from blood. The source of these receptors is a man between 18 and 29 years old with type 1 diabetes.

With regard to this clone: The same CDR3 arises from other DNA sequences in this sample as well. The rearrangement joins TRBV7-3 to TRBJ2-1, with 7 bases fitting TRBD2. Germline V gene sequence: CDR1 SGHTA, CDR2 FQGTGA. The V and J ends lost 5 bases and 0 bases, in that order; junction bases with no gene match: 1. The CDR3 runs to 14 residues. CDR3 nucleotide sequence: TGTGCCAGCAGCCCGGGGGGCTCCTACAATGAGCAGTTCTTC. This codes for CASSPGGSYNEQFF. Looking up the rest from reference TRBV7-3 and TRBJ2-1 gives the full variable domain: GAGVSQTPSNKVTEKGKYVELRCDPISGHTALYWYRQSLGQGPEFLIYFQGTGAADDSGLPNDRFFAVRPEGSVSTLKIQRTERGDSAVYLCASSPGGSYNEQFFGPGTRLTVL.

This clone was detected a few times. The same CDR3 is also encoded by other DNA sequences in this sample. The rearrangement links TRBV7-2 to TRBJ2-7; maybe TRBD1 (5 bases). V was cut by 3 bases and J by 0 bases, with 9 bases left in between. The CDR3 runs to 14 residues. Germline V gene data show CDR1 as SGHTA and CDR2 as FQGNSA. CDR3 residues: CASSLGDSSYEQYF. The DNA of the CDR3 is TGTGCCAGCAGCTTGGGTGACAGCTCCTACGAGCAGTACTTC.

The chain employs TRBV7-2 and TRBJ2-7; possibly TRBD2 for D (5 bases). V gave up 4 bases and J gave up 4 bases, with 11 bases separating them. The CDR3 extends over 13 amino acids. Germline assignment: CDR1 SGHTA and CDR2 FQGNSA. The CDR3 bases are TGTGCCAGCAGCTCGTGGGGAGCATACGAGCAGTACTTC. Residues: CASSSWGAYEQYF. Supplemented by reference TRBV7-2 and TRBJ2-7, the full variable domain reads GAGVSQSPSNKVTEKGKDVELRCDPISGHTALYWYRQSLGQGLEFLIYFQGNSAPDKSGLPSDRFSAERTGGSVSTLTIQRTQQEDSAVYLCASSSWGAYEQYFGPGTRLTVT.

This clone turned up a few times. The chain joins TRBV18 to TRBJ2-5; 9 nucleotides line up with TRBD1. From germline, CDR1 is KGHSH and CDR2 LQKENI. J lost 2 bases, V lost 8 bases, and 12 bases had no gene match. The CDR3 is made up of 16 amino acids. The CDR3 region has the DNA TGTGCCAGCGCTCCAGGTCCGGGACAGGGTCAAGAGACCCAGTACTTC. Translating gives CASAPGPGQGQETQYF. Full variable domain (missing parts from reference TRBV18 and TRBJ2-5): NAGVMQNPRHLVRRRGQEARLRCSPMKGHSHVYWYRQLPEEGLKFMVYLQKENIIDESGMPKERFSAEFPKEGPSILRIQQVVRGDSAAYFCASAPGPGQGQETQYFGPGTRLLVL.

The genes are TRBV27 and TRBJ2-7, with D unresolved. V was cut by 0 bases and J by 0 bases, with 15 bases left in between. Germline V gene data show CDR1 as MNHEY and CDR2 as SMNVEV (reference sequence). The CDR3 totals 17 residues. CDR3 region: CASSLSGYSTVSYEQYF. Here the CDR3 DNA reads TGTGCCAGCAGTTTATCGGGATATTCGACTGTCTCCTACGAGCAGTACTTC.

This clone was picked up a small number of times. The chain combines TRBV15 with TRBJ2-1, with unresolved D. V gave up 6 bases and J gave up 2 bases, with 2 bases separating them. CDR3 length: 11 amino acids. Germline V gene sequence: CDR1 LNHNV, CDR2 YYDKDF (reference sequence). The CDR3 DNA sequence: TGTGCCACCAGGACCTACAATGAGCAGTTCTTC. Its translation: CATRTYNEQFF. Variable domain in full (rest from reference TRBV15 and TRBJ2-1): DAMVIQNPRYQVTQFGKPVTLSCSQTLNHNVMYWYQQKSSQAPKLLFHYYDKDFNNEADTPDNFQSRRPNTSFCFLDIRSPGLGDTAMYLCATRTYNEQFFGPGTRLTVL.

This clone was counted between two and nine times. The J gene is TRBJ1-5, the V gene TRBV4-3; D not certain. Germline lookup yields CDR1 LGHNA and CDR2 YSLEER. This CDR3 contains 13 residues. V was shortened by 0 bases and J by 6 bases, with 6 bases between the two germline ends. In DNA form, the CDR3 reads TGCGCCAGCAGCCAAGATGAAGTTCAGCCCCAGCATTTT. Translation: CASSQDEVQPQHF.

The genes are TRBV6-5 and TRBJ2-7; D may be TRBD2 (6 bases). Trimming shortened V by 4 bases and J by 2 bases, and 12 bases separated the two germline ends. This CDR3 comprises 14 residues. The germline CDR1 and CDR2 sequences are MNHEY and SVGAGI. CDR3 nucleotide sequence: TGTGCCAGCAGTTCGACTAGGGGAACCTACGAGCAGTACTTC. This translates into CASSSTRGTYEQYF.

The J gene is TRBJ2-7, the V gene TRBV30; maybe TRBD1 (6 bases). CDR1 is GTSNPN, CDR2 SVGIG, per germline (reference sequence). Trimming cost V 4 bases and J 4 bases, with 17 bases left between them. This CDR3 has 14 residues. The CDR3 reads CAWTRTVHQYEQYF. The CDR3 DNA sequence: TGTGCCTGGACCCGGACAGTGCACCAGTACGAGCAGTACTTC.

In this sample, this clone turned up a few times. The CDR3 loop is CSVEAGGGRGETQYF. The CDR3, as DNA: TGCAGCGTTGAAGCCGGCGGGGGCCGGGGGGAGACCCAGTACTTC. The V call is TRBV29-1, the J call TRBJ2-5, with D perhaps matching TRBD2 (7 bases). Trimming took 1 base from V and 5 from J, leaving 17 bases between them. The CDR3 contains 15 residues. Looked up from germline, CDR1 is SQVTM and CDR2 is ANQGSEA.

The chain combines TRBV2 with TRBJ2-1; TRBD2 aligns across 10 bases. V shed 7 bases, J shed 2 bases, and the junction held 17 bases outside the gene matches. The CDR3 is 19 amino acids. CDR1 and CDR2 (germline): SNHLY, FYNNEI. CDR3 protein: CASKASGGPIAIPYNEQFF. The CDR3 DNA is TGTGCCAGCAAAGCTAGCGGGGGACCTATAGCCATCCCCTACAATGAGCAGTTCTTC.

This clone was seen only a few times. The chain links TRBV29-1 to TRBJ1-1; D call uncertain. The germline gives CDR1 SQVTM, CDR2 ANQGSEA. Trimming shortened V by 3 bases and J by 0 bases, and 14 bases separated the two germline ends. This CDR3 is 15 amino acids long. This CDR3 is CSVERAGDMNTEAFF. The CDR3 DNA sequence: TGCAGCGTTGAGAGGGCAGGAGACATGAACACTGAAGCTTTCTTT.

The genes are TRBV30 and TRBJ1-2; 9 bases align to TRBD1. The CDR3 covers 16 residues. The germline V gene has CDR1 GTSNPN and CDR2 SVGIG (reference sequence). J was trimmed by 7 bases and V by 0 bases; bases with no gene match: 12. The CDR3 loop reads CAWSVLLLTGGSGYTF. The DNA for the CDR3 is TGTGCCTGGAGTGTACTCCTCCTGACAGGGGGATCTGGCTACACCTTC.

V gene TRBV27 combines with J gene TRBJ1-2; 8 nucleotides match TRBD1. The germline V gene has CDR1 MNHEY and CDR2 SMNVEV (reference sequence). This CDR3 is built from 15 residues. The V gene end was trimmed by 3 bases and the J gene end by 8 bases; junction bases not matched to a gene: 11. CDR3 region: CASSFSGQGGRGYTF. CDR3 bases: TGTGCCAGCAGTTTCTCCGGACAGGGAGGAAGGGGCTACACCTTC.

The table lists this clone with a few counts. The CDR3 spells CALGEASTDTQYF. CDR3 nucleotides: TGTGCCCTGGGGGAAGCTAGCACAGATACGCAGTATTTT. The chain links TRBV6-6 to TRBJ2-3; D could derive from TRBD1 or TRBD2 (5 bases each). CDR3 size: 13 residues. V was shortened by 11 bases and J by 0 bases, with 12 bases between the two germline ends. Germline loops: CDR1 MNHNY, CDR2 SVGAGI (reference sequence).